Following are 14 T cell receptor beta chains from one sample sequenced in a study of OX40 agonist ivuxolimab in advanced cancers. Method: immunoSEQ multiplex PCR; TCRdb's copy keeps in-frame clones and lacks some. The table has about 82,000 clones, less than 85% seen once. The sequences come from CD4+ or CD8+ T cells sorted from blood, collected in a trial of the OX40 agonist ivuxolimab. The receptors come from an adult with an advanced solid tumor such as melanoma, head and neck, liver or kidney cancer.

The J gene is TRBJ1-6, the V gene TRBV5-1; 9 nucleotides align to TRBD1. J lost 7 bases, V lost 3 bases, and 8 bases had no gene match. The CDR3 is made up of 16 amino acids. The germline V gene encodes CDR1 SGHRS and CDR2 YFSETQ. CDR3 protein: CASSSDRGSKNSPLHF. Here the CDR3 DNA reads TGCGCCAGCAGCTCGGACAGGGGTAGCAAGAATTCACCCCTCCACTTT.

V usage is TRBV30 and J usage is TRBJ1-2; D is perhaps TRBD1 (6 bases). Germline V CDR1 and CDR2: GTSNPN, SVGIG (reference sequence). Trimming took 0 bases from V and 14 from J, leaving 10 bases between them. The CDR3 sequence is 10 residues long. The CDR3 loop reads CAWSVTGHTF. The DNA for the CDR3 is TGTGCCTGGAGTGTGACAGGTCATACCTTC.

For this clone: The junction shows a germline mismatch at one end, possibly a read error. The chain links TRBV5-1 to TRBJ2-7; 13 nucleotides line up with TRBD2. The CDR3 sequence is 13 residues long. The germline V gene has CDR1 SGHRS and CDR2 YFSETQ. CDR3 region: CASSDGLAGAGLF. DNA for the CDR3: TGCGCCAGCAGCGACGGACTAGCGGGGGCCGGCCTATTC. Together with reference TRBV5-1 and TRBJ2-7, the CDR3 gives the full variable domain: KAGVTQTPRYLIKTRGQQVTLSCSPISGHRSVSWYQQTPGQGLQFLFEYFSETQRNKGNFPGRFSGRQFSNSRSEMNVSTLELGDSALYLCASSDGLAGAGLFGPGTRLTVT.

This sequence joins TRBV6-5 and TRBJ2-3; the D gene is possibly TRBD1 (5 bases). Trimming pared 5 bases from V and 4 bases from J, leaving 13 bases between. The CDR3 covers 14 residues. Germline CDR1 and CDR2: MNHEY and SVGAGI. The CDR3 region has the DNA TGTGCCAGCAGTCCAGGGTATGGATCAGATACGCAGTATTTT. Translating gives CASSPGYGSDTQYF.

As for this clone: The identical CDR3 is also encoded by other nucleotide sequences in the sample. The rearrangement links TRBV18 to TRBJ2-6; D is uncertain. Germline CDR1 KGHSH, CDR2 LQKENI. This CDR3 is 16 amino acids long. The germline V and J ends were trimmed by 6 bases and 1 base, with 13 bases remaining between them. CDR3 sequence reads: CASSPRTDSGANVLTF. In DNA form, the CDR3 reads TGTGCCAGCTCTCCAAGGACGGATTCTGGGGCCAACGTCCTGACTTTC. Full variable domain (rest looked up from reference TRBV18 and TRBJ2-6): NAGVMQNPRHLVRRRGQEARLRCSPMKGHSHVYWYRQLPEEGLKFMVYLQKENIIDESGMPKERFSAEFPKEGPSILRIQQVVRGDSAAYFCASSPRTDSGANVLTFGAGSRLTVL.

This clone was seen a few times. The chain combines TRBV7-2 with TRBJ1-2, with TRBD1 identical over 11 bases. The CDR3 has 17 residues. V was clipped by 4 bases and J by 3 bases; unmatched bases: 10. Germline lookup yields CDR1 SGHTA and CDR2 FQGNSA. The CDR3 reads CASSYRTGGVWDYGYTF. CDR3 in DNA: TGTGCCAGCAGCTACCGGACAGGGGGCGTTTGGGACTATGGCTACACCTTC.

This rearrangement joins TRBV30 to TRBJ2-3; D remains ambiguous. This CDR3 comprises 11 residues. V lost 3 bases and J 4 bases, leaving 5 bases between the germline ends. Germline V gene data show CDR1 as GTSNPN and CDR2 as SVGIG (reference sequence). Here the CDR3 DNA reads TGTGCCTGGAGGGTGGCAGATACGCAGTATTTT. Translation gives CAWRVADTQYF. The variable domain in full, completed from reference TRBV30 and TRBJ2-3, reads SQTIHQWPATLVQPVGSPLSLECTVEGTSNPNLYWYRQAAGRGLQLLFYSVGIGQISSEVPQNLSASRPQDRQFILSSKKLLLSDSGFYLCAWRVADTQYFGPGTRLTVL.

As DNA, the CDR3 is TGTGCCAGTAGTTCGGGACAGACTTACACTGAAGCTTTCTTT. It is translated as CASSSGQTYTEAFF. The chain is built from TRBV19 and TRBJ1-1; 7 nucleotides agree with TRBD1. Trimming took 5 bases from V and 3 from J; bases not matched to a gene: 6. The CDR3 covers 14 residues. Germline assignment: CDR1 LNHDA and CDR2 SQIVND (reference sequence).

The rearrangement uses TRBV6-1 and TRBJ1-2; D is unclear. V lost 0 bases and J lost 4, with 12 bases in between. CDR3 length equals 15 residues. Germline lookup yields CDR1 MNHNS and CDR2 SASEGT. CDR3: CASSEARGPRYGYTF. Here the CDR3 DNA reads TGTGCCAGCAGTGAAGCTCGCGGGCCGCGCTATGGCTACACCTTC.

The V and J genes are TRBV7-9 and TRBJ2-5, with D possibly being TRBD2 (6 bases). The germline CDR1 and CDR2 sequences are SEHNR and FQNEAQ (reference sequence). This CDR3 region has 14 residues. V shed 2 bases and J shed 5 bases, with 12 bases lying between them. This chain's CDR3 is CASSLQLAWETQYF. CDR3 coding DNA: TGTGCCAGCAGCTTACAACTAGCTTGGGAGACCCAGTACTTC.

This clone was seen a single time. The chain couples TRBV7-2 to TRBJ2-1; no definite D call. Germline CDR1 reads SGHTA; CDR2 reads FQGNSA. This CDR3 has 15 amino acids. Trimming removed 2 bases from V and 2 bases from J, with 10 bases in between. The CDR3 spells CASSLQLGPYNEQFF. The CDR3 DNA reads TGTGCCAGCAGCTTACAATTGGGCCCCTACAATGAGCAGTTCTTC. The whole variable domain, remainder taken from reference TRBV7-2 and TRBJ2-1, is GAGVSQSPSNKVTEKGKDVELRCDPISGHTALYWYRQSLGQGLEFLIYFQGNSAPDKSGLPSDRFSAERTGGSVSTLTIQRTQQEDSAVYLCASSLQLGPYNEQFFGPGTRLTVL.

V and J are TRBV5-4 and TRBJ2-4, with D possibly TRBD2 on 5 matching bases. Deletions cut 0 bases from V and 1 base from J, with 5 bases between. This CDR3 is 14 amino acids long. In germline, CDR1 is SGHNT, CDR2 YYREEE (reference sequence). The CDR3 spells CASSLASAKNIQYF. The CDR3 nucleotides read TGTGCCAGCAGCTTGGCTAGCGCCAAAAACATTCAGTACTTC.

This clone showed up just a few times. The gene calls are TRBV10-3 and TRBJ2-7; 10 positions agree with TRBD1. The CDR3 is 13 residues long. The germline V gene has CDR1 ENHRY and CDR2 SYGVKD. The ends lost 11 bases at V and 4 bases at J; junction bases unmatched: 8. The CDR3 DNA reads as TGTGCCGCCAGGACAGGGGGGGGGTACGAGCAGTACTTC. This sequence encodes CAARTGGGYEQYF.

For this clone: Within the sample, other DNA sequences also encode this same CDR3. DNA for the CDR3: TGTGCCAGCACCCCGGACGTTCCGGGGTCACCCCTCCACTTT. Translated, it gives CASTPDVPGSPLHF. This chain connects TRBV2 to TRBJ1-6; unclear D gene. Trimming took 7 bases from V and 10 from J, leaving 17 bases between them. Germline-derived CDR1 and CDR2 are SNHLY and FYNNEI. The CDR3 extends over 14 amino acids.